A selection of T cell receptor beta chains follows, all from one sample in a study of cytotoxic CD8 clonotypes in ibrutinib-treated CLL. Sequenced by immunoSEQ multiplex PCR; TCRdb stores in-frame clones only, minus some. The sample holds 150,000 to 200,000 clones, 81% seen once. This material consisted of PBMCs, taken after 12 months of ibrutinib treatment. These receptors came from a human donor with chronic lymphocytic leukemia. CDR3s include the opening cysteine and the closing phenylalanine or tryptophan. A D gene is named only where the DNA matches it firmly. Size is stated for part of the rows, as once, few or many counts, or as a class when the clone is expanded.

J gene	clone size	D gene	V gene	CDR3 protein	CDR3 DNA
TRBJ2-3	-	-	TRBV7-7	CASSAGRVTDTQYF	TGTGCCAGCAGCGCTGGACGGGTCACAGATACGCAGTATTTT
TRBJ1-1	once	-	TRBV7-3	CASSLTSVAFF	TGTGCCAGCAGCTTGACATCCGTCGCTTTCTTT
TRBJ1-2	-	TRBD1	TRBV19	CASSISDRPNYGYTF	TGTGCCAGTAGTATCTCGGACAGGCCTAACTATGGCTACACCTTC
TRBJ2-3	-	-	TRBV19	CASSIMVQEAQYF	TGTGCCAGTAGTATCATGGTACAGGAGGCGCAGTATTTT
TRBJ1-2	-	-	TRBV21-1	CASSKEWNSYGYTF	TGTGCCAGCAGCAAAGAGTGGAATTCTTATGGCTACACCTTC
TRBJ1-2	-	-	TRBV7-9	CASSPSGIYGYTF	TGTGCCAGCAGCCCCTCGGGAATTTATGGCTACACCTTC
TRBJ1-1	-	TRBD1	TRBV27	CASSYYRDRGNTEAFF	TGTGCCAGCAGCTATTACCGGGACAGGGGGAACACTGAAGCTTTCTTT
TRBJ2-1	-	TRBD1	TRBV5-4	CASSPPDRVGNEQFF	TGTGCCAGCAGCCCCCCGGACAGGGTTGGAAATGAGCAGTTCTTC
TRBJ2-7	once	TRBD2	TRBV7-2	CASSQGLVTSYEQYF	TGTGCCAGCAGCCAAGGACTAGTGACATCCTACGAGCAGTACTTC
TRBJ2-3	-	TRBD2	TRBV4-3	CASSQDTRGIAGADSTDTQYF	TGCGCCAGCAGCCAAGATACCAGGGGCATAGCGGGGGCGGATAGCACAGATACGCAGTATTTT
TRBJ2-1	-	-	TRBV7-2	CASVRDSGANEQFF	TGTGCCAGCGTACGGGACTCGGGTGCCAATGAGCAGTTCTTC
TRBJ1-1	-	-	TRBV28	CASTLTEWGTEAFF	TGTGCCAGCACCCTGACGGAATGGGGGACTGAAGCTTTCTTT
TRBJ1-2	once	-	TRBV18	CASSVMRGNPYGYTF	TGTGCCAGCTCAGTCATGAGGGGGAATCCTTATGGCTACACCTTC
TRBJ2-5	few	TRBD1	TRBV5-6	CASSLGDRGPQETQYF	TGTGCCAGCAGCTTAGGGGACAGGGGGCCCCAAGAGACCCAGTACTTC
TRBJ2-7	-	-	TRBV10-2	CATLRSGAYEQYF	TGCGCCACCCTACGATCGGGAGCCTACGAGCAGTACTTC
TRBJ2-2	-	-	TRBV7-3	CASSSPGPTNTGELFF	TGTGCCAGCAGCTCCCCAGGGCCCACGAACACCGGGGAGCTGTTTTTT
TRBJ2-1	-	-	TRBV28	CASDRSSYNEQFF	TGTGCCAGCGACCGGAGCTCCTACAATGAGCAGTTCTTC
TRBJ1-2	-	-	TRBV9	CASSVAQAGNYGYTF	TGTGCCAGCAGCGTAGCCCAGGCCGGGAACTATGGCTACACCTTC
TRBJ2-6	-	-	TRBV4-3	CASSQDPRGPGANVLTF	TGCGCCAGCAGCCAAGATCCACGGGGACCCGGGGCCAACGTCCTGACTTTC
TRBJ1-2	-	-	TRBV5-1	CASSLEGIGYTF	TGCGCCAGCAGCTTGGAGGGGATTGGCTACACCTTC
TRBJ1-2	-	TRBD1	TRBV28	CASSLGGGGTAYYGYTF	TGTGCCAGCAGTTTGGGAGGTGGGGGGACAGCCTACTATGGCTACACCTTC
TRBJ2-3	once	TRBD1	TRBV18	CASSPMGQGADTQYF	TGTGCCAGCTCACCAATGGGACAGGGGGCAGATACGCAGTATTTT
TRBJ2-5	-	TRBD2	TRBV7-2	CASSLASGRVETQYF	TGTGCCAGCAGCTTAGCCAGCGGGAGGGTGGAGACCCAGTACTTC
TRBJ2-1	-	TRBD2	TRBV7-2	CASSLLAGVGDEQFF	TGTGCCAGCAGCTTACTAGCGGGAGTGGGTGATGAGCAGTTCTTC
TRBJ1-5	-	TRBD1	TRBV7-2	CASSLRQGGLSNQPQHF	TGTGCCAGCAGCCTAAGACAGGGGGGTTTATCAAATCAGCCCCAGCATTTT
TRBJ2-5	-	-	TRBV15	CATSRDRQQETQYF	TGTGCCACCAGCAGAGATCGACAGCAAGAGACCCAGTACTTC
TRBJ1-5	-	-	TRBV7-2	CASRPGPGTQPQHF	TGTGCCAGCAGGCCCGGGCCAGGAACCCAGCCCCAGCATTTT
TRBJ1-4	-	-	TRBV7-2	CASRRQGGVNEKLFF	TGTGCCAGCAGGCGTCAGGGTGGGGTTAATGAAAAACTGTTTTTT
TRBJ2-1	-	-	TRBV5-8	CASSPGLRSYNEQFF	TGTGCCAGCAGCCCGGGACTCCGCTCCTACAATGAGCAGTTCTTC
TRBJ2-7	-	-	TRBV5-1	CASSLVIAGEQYF	TGCGCCAGCAGCTTGGTAATTGCGGGGGAGCAGTACTTC
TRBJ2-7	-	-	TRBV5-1	CASSLDKGYEQYF	TGCGCCAGCAGCTTGGACAAAGGGTACGAGCAGTACTTC
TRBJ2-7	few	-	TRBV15	CATSRDRVSYEQYF	TGTGCCACCAGCAGAGACAGGGTGTCCTACGAGCAGTACTTC
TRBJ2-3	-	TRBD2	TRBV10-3	CAISESERGLTDTQYF	TGTGCCATCAGTGAGTCTGAGCGGGGACTCACAGATACGCAGTATTTT
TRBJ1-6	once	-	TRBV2	CASTSFSGAGNSPLHF	TGTGCCAGCACCTCTTTTTCAGGGGCCGGCAATTCACCCCTCCACTTT
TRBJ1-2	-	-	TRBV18	CASSPGAVQGVSSYGYTF	TGTGCCAGCTCACCGGGGGCAGTACAGGGTGTGAGTAGCTATGGCTACACCTTC
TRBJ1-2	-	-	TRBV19	CASSIGQGPYGYTF	TGTGCCAGTAGTATCGGTCAGGGCCCCTATGGCTACACCTTC
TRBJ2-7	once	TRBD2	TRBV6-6	CASNLRGLAGNEQYF	TGTGCCAGCAATCTTAGGGGACTAGCAGGGAACGAGCAGTACTTC
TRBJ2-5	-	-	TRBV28	CASTRTEETQYF	TGTGCCAGCACCAGGACGGAAGAGACCCAGTACTTC
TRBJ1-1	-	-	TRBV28	CASSFSGIEAFF	TGTGCCAGCAGTTTTTCTGGTATTGAAGCTTTCTTT
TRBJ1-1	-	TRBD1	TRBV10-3	CAISEPGTGPTEAFF	TGTGCCATCAGTGAGCCGGGGACAGGACCCACTGAAGCTTTCTTT
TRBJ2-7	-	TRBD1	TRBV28	CASSPGDRDSYEQYF	TGTGCCAGCAGTCCGGGGGACAGGGACTCCTACGAGCAGTACTTC
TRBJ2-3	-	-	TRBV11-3	CASSSGSRTDTQYF	TGTGCCAGCAGCTCGGGAAGCCGCACAGATACGCAGTATTTT
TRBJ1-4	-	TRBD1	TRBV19	CASRSGQANEKLFF	TGTGCCAGTAGGAGCGGACAGGCTAATGAAAAACTGTTTTTT
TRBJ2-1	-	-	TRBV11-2	CASSLDAEGGEQFF	TGTGCCAGCAGCTTAGATGCGGAGGGTGGTGAGCAGTTCTTC
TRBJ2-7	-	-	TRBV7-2	CASSYLGRGSGSYEQYF	TGTGCCAGCAGCTACCTGGGAAGGGGATCCGGCTCCTACGAGCAGTACTTC
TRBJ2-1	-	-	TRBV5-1	CASSLDPGANEQFF	TGCGCCAGCAGCTTGGACCCCGGGGCGAATGAGCAGTTCTTC
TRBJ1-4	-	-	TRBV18	CASSPPGGQFEKLFF	TGTGCCAGCTCACCACCGGGGGGCCAGTTTGAAAAACTGTTTTTT
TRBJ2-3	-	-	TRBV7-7	CASSLARFTDTQYF	TGTGCTAGCAGCTTAGCACGGTTCACAGATACGCAGTATTTT
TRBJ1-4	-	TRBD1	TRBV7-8	CASSFQPGQGNEKLFF	TGTGCCAGCAGCTTTCAGCCGGGACAGGGCAATGAAAAACTGTTTTTT
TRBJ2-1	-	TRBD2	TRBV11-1	CASRFSGGSYNEQFF	TGTGCCAGCAGATTTAGCGGGGGGTCCTACAATGAGCAGTTCTTC
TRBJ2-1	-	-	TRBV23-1	CASSPLRVNEQFF	TGCGCCAGCAGTCCCCTGAGGGTCAATGAGCAGTTCTTC
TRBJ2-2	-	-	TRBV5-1	CASSLTGPNTGELFF	TGCGCCAGCAGCTTGACAGGGCCAAACACCGGGGAGCTGTTTTTT
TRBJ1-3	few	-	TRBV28	CASSPQDASGNTIYF	TGTGCCAGCAGTCCTCAGGACGCGAGTGGAAACACCATATATTTT
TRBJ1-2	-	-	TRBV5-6	CASSYMGFLDYGYTF	TGTGCCAGCAGCTATATGGGATTTCTGGACTATGGCTACACCTTC
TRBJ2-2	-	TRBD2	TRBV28	CASSLPLAGFANTGELFF	TGTGCCAGCAGTTTACCGCTAGCGGGGTTCGCGAACACCGGGGAGCTGTTTTTT
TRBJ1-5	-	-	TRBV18	CASSPSIGEDQPQHF	TGTGCCAGCTCACCTTCAATAGGGGAGGACCAGCCCCAGCATTTT
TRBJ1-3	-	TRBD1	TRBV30	CAWRRDRSGNTIYF	TGTGCCTGGAGGCGGGACAGATCTGGAAACACCATATATTTT
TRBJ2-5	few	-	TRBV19	CASSNREQTQYF	TGTGCCAGTAGTAACAGGGAGCAGACCCAGTACTTC
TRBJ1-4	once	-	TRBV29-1	CSGSFDRKLFF	TGCAGCGGATCTTTCGATAGGAAACTGTTTTTT
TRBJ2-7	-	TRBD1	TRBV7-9	CASSLQGAQSEQYF	TGTGCCAGCAGTTTGCAGGGGGCGCAGAGCGAGCAGTACTTC